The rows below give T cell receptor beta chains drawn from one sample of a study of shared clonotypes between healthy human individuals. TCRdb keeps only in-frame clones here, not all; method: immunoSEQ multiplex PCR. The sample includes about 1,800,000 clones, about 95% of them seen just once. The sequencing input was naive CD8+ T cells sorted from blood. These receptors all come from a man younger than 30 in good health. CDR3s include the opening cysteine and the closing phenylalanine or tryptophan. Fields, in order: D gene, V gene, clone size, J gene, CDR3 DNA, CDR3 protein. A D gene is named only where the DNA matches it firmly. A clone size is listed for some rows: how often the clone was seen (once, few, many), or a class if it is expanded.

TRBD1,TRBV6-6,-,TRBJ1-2,TGTGCCAGCACCAGACAGGGCGCAAATTATGGCTACACCTTC,CASTRQGANYGYTF
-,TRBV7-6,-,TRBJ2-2,TGTGCCAGCAGCTTACGGGGGTCCGGGGAGCTGTTTTTT,CASSLRGSGELFF
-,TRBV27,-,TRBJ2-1,TGTGCCAGCAGTCCGTACCCGCAGTCCGTAGCGGTAGAGTACAATGAGCAGTTCTTC,CASSPYPQSVAVEYNEQFF
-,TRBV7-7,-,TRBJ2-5,TGTGCTAGCAGCTTAAATGGGGAGGAGACCCAGTACTTC,CASSLNGEETQYF
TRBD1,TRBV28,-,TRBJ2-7,TGTGCCAGCAGACCCCAGGGGGACAACTCCTACGAGCAGTACTTC,CASRPQGDNSYEQYF
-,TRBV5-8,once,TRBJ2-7,TGTGCCAGCAGCTTGCCCGTATCCTACGAGCAGTACTTC,CASSLPVSYEQYF
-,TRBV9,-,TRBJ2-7,TGTGCCAGCAGCGTAGAAGGGGGCTCCTACGAGCAGTACTTC,CASSVEGGSYEQYF
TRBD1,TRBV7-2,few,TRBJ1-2,TGTGCCAGCAGCTTAGCGCATCCGGGACAGGGGGCTCGTGGCTACACCTTC,CASSLAHPGQGARGYTF
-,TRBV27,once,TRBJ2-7,TGTGCCAGCAGTACGCCCCGGGACGGTTACTACGAGCAGTACTTC,CASSTPRDGYYEQYF
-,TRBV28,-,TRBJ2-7,TGTGCCAGCAGTACCCCACTCTACGAGCAGTACTTC,CASSTPLYEQYF
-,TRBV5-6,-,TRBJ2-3,TGTGCCAGCAGCTCGGGGCTGAGCCCAGATACGCAGTATTTT,CASSSGLSPDTQYF
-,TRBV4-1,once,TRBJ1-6,TGCGCCAGCAGCCCGAGGACACTCGATAATTCACCCCTCCACTTT,CASSPRTLDNSPLHF
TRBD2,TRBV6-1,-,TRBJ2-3,TGTGCCAGCAGTGAACCAGCTGGACTAGCATTCACAGATACGCAGTATTTT,CASSEPAGLAFTDTQYF
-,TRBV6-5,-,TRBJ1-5,TGTGCCAGCAGCCAGGTGGAGGGGGAGGGTCCCCAGCATTTT,CASSQVEGEGPQHF
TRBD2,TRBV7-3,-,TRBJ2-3,TGTGCCAGCAGCTTAGCGGGGGGTTACAATACGCAGTATTTT,CASSLAGGYNTQYF
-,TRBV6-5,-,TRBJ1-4,TGTGCCAGCAGCCCCGGGGGGGTCAGGGAAAAACTGTTTTTT,CASSPGGVREKLFF
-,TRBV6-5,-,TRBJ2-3,TGTGCCAGCAGTTCCTCAAGTAGCACAGATACGCAGTATTTT,CASSSSSSTDTQYF
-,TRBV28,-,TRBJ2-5,TGTGCCAGCAGTCAGGTTCTAAATTACAGGGTAGAGGGGGAAGAGACCCAGTACTTC,CASSQVLNYRVEGEETQYF
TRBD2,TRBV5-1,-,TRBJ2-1,TGCGCCAGCAGCTTGAGCGGGAGGGAGACCGGGGGTGAGCAGTTCTTC,CASSLSGRETGGEQFF
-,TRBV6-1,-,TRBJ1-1,TGTGCCAGCAGTGAAGCAGGGCTCACTGAAGCTTTCTTT,CASSEAGLTEAFF
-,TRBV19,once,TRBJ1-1,TGTGCCAGCGAGGACCGAAATTGGAACACTGAAGCTTTCTTT,CASEDRNWNTEAFF
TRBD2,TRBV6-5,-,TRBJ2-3,TGTGCCAGCAGTTATCACGGACTAGTCTTAGATACGCAGTATTTT,CASSYHGLVLDTQYF
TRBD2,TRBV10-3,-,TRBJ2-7,TGTGCCATCAGTGAGTCGGCAGCGGGGGCCTACGAGCAGTACTTC,CAISESAAGAYEQYF
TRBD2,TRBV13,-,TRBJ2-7,TGTGCCAGCCGGGGAGGGTACGAGCAGTACTTC,CASRGGYEQYF
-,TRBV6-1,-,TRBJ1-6,TGTGCCAGCAGTGAAGTCCGGGGGTATTCACCCCTCCACTTT,CASSEVRGYSPLHF
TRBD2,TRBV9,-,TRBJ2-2,TGTGCCACCCTTAGAGCTAGCGGGGGGCCCAACGCCGGGGAGCTGTTTTTT,CATLRASGGPNAGELFF
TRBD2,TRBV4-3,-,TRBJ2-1,TGCGCCAGCAGCCAGATGCCAACTAGCGGGATTGAGCAGTTCTTC,CASSQMPTSGIEQFF
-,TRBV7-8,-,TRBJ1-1,TGTGCCAGCAGCGCCCCCCAGGTGACTGAAGCTTTCTTT,CASSAPQVTEAFF
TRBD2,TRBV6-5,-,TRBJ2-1,TGTGCCAGCAGTTACGGGGGGGACCACAATGAGCAGTTCTTC,CASSYGGDHNEQFF
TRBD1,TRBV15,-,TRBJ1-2,TGTGCCACCAGCAGCCAGGGACAGGGAATTGATGGCTACACCTTC,CATSSQGQGIDGYTF
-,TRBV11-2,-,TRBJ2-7,TGTGCCAGCAGCGGGGGGACTCCGTACGAGCAGTACTTC,CASSGGTPYEQYF
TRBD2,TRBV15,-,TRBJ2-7,TGTGCCACCAGCCGCGGGAGCGGATCCTACGAGCAGTACTTC,CATSRGSGSYEQYF
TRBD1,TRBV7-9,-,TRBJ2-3,TGTGCCAGCAGCTTACGACAGGGTGAGATAGATACGCAGTATTTT,CASSLRQGEIDTQYF
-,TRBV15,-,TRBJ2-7,TGTGCCACCAGTCCAGGAGGGGAGTACTACGAGCAGTACTTC,CATSPGGEYYEQYF
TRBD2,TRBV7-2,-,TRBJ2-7,TGTGCCAGCAGTTGGAGCAGCGGGGGAACCTACGAGCAGTACTTC,CASSWSSGGTYEQYF
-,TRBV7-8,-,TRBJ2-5,TGTGCCAGCAGCTTAGCCGTGGTGGAGGGTGGGGAGACCCAGTACTTC,CASSLAVVEGGETQYF
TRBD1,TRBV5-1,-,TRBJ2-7,TGCGCCAGCAGCGCCACAGGGGGCTCATTGGAGTCCTACGAGCAGTACTTC,CASSATGGSLESYEQYF
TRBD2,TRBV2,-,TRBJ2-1,TGTGCCAGCAGTGACGGTAGCGGGACGAGCTCCTACAATGAGCAGTTCTTC,CASSDGSGTSSYNEQFF
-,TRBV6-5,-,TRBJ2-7,TGTGCCAGCAGTTACTCAAGCGAATCCTACGAGCAGTACTTC,CASSYSSESYEQYF
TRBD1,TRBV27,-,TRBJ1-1,TGTGCCAGCAGTTTCCGGGACAGGGGGCTTTACACTGAAGCTTTCTTT,CASSFRDRGLYTEAFF